A single sample gave rise to the 7 T cell receptor beta chains below, sequenced in a study of cytomegalovirus exposure and HLA in healthy donors. Use of 60 Vbeta and 13 Jbeta primers characterized the PCR. Assay used: immunoSEQ multiplex PCR; TCRdb lists only in-frame clones, some missing. The table records approximately 280,000 clones, approximately 90% of them present only once. The sequenced material came from PBMCs. All receptors come from a man in his forties in good health and CMV-seropositive.

This rearrangement joins TRBV7-2 to TRBJ2-1; 8 bases fit TRBD2. The CDR3 spans 16 residues. The germline V gene has CDR1 SGHTA and CDR2 FQGNSA. Trimming removed 0 bases from V and 1 base from J; junction bases left unmatched: 2. The CDR3 loop reads CASSLAGGRSYNEQFF. The CDR3 nucleotides read TGTGCCAGCAGCTTAGCCGGCGGGAGGTCCTACAATGAGCAGTTCTTC.

This chain joins TRBV28 and TRBJ2-7; D gene unclear. From germline, CDR1 is MDHEN and CDR2 SYDVKM. Trimming removed 5 bases from V and 2 bases from J, with 13 bases in between. The CDR3 contains 14 residues. The CDR3 DNA reads as TGTGCCAGCAGTCGGCGGCCTCGACCCTACGAGCAGTACTTC. This codes for CASSRRPRPYEQYF.

CDR3 DNA sequence: TGTGCCAGCAGCTTAGCGCGGCTAGCGGGAGTGGGCTACGAGCAGTACTTC. As protein: CASSLARLAGVGYEQYF. The chain employs TRBV11-2 and TRBJ2-7; 10 nucleotides agree with TRBD2. J was trimmed by 3 bases and V by 1 base; bases with no gene match: 9. Germline CDR1 reads SGHAT; CDR2 reads FQNNGV. The CDR3 loop spans 17 amino acids.

The table lists this clone with a few counts. The gene calls are TRBV19 and TRBJ1-1; possibly TRBD1 for D (5 bases). CDR3 length: 14 residues. The ends were cut back, 5 bases at V and 10 bases at J, with 20 bases in the middle. Germline loops: CDR1 LNHDA, CDR2 SQIVND (reference sequence). The CDR3 DNA sequence: TGTGCCAGTAGTGCAACACAGGTGCCGATTGGAGCTTTCTTT. Its translation: CASSATQVPIGAFF.

The rearrangement links TRBV2 to TRBJ1-4; D remains unclear. There are 12 residues in the CDR3. The germline V and J ends were trimmed by 0 bases and 7 bases, with 3 bases remaining between them. CDR1 is SNHLY, CDR2 FYNNEI, per germline. The CDR3 sequence is CASSEAREKLFF. The DNA for the CDR3 is TGTGCCAGCAGTGAAGCGCGTGAAAAACTGTTTTTT.

The chain has TRBV18 and TRBJ2-7; 7 bases line up with TRBD2. This CDR3 is 15 amino acids long. V gave up 6 bases and J gave up 0 bases; unmatched junction bases: 8. Germline V gene sequence: CDR1 KGHSH, CDR2 LQKENI. The CDR3 sequence is CASSRDYQSSYEQYF. CDR3 nucleotides: TGTGCCAGCTCTCGGGACTACCAGAGCTCCTACGAGCAGTACTTC.

The rearrangement links TRBV28 to TRBJ2-1, with 11 positions matching TRBD2. The CDR3 sequence is 16 residues long. CDR1 and CDR2 from the germline V gene are MDHEN and SYDVKM. The V and J ends lost 3 bases and 0 bases, in that order; junction bases with no gene match: 1. CDR3 in amino acids: CASSFLAGGSYNEQFF. CDR3 in DNA: TGTGCCAGCAGTTTCCTAGCGGGAGGCTCCTACAATGAGCAGTTCTTC.